These 15 T cell receptor beta chains originate from one sample sequenced in a study of blood T cell repertoires in COVID-19. Clones were read by immunoSEQ multiplex PCR, and TCRdb kept only the in-frame ones, dropping some. This sample carries 240,000 or so clones, roughly 86% of them seen once, and the ten largest clones take less than 4%. Specimen: PBMCs or T cells enriched from blood (not recorded which). These receptor sequences come from a woman in her thirties or forties with acute COVID-19.

This sequence joins TRBV7-3 and TRBJ1-6, with D unresolved. Looked up from germline, CDR1 is SGHTA and CDR2 is FQGTGA. V dropped 2 bases and J dropped 7 bases, with 9 bases sitting between them. CDR3 length: 14 amino acids. CDR3 DNA: TGTGCCAGCAGCTTAGGAGGGTGGAATTCACCCCTCCACTTT. Translating it yields CASSLGGWNSPLHF.

The J gene is TRBJ1-2, the V gene TRBV18; tentatively, D is TRBD1 (5 bases). Trimming took 4 bases from V and 4 from J, leaving 16 bases between them. Per germline, CDR1 KGHSH and CDR2 LQKENI. This CDR3 region has 15 residues. CDR3 loop: CASSLGGETIYGYTF. The CDR3 DNA reads as TGTGCCAGCTCACTGGGAGGGGAAACCATCTATGGCTACACCTTC.

The genes are TRBV29-1 and TRBJ2-7, with a possible D match to TRBD1 (6 bases). The CDR3 length is 13 residues. Germline-derived CDR1 and CDR2 are SQVTM and ANQGSEA. V was trimmed by 6 bases and J by 0 bases, leaving 12 bases between them. The CDR3 region has the DNA TGCAGCGTCGGGACACAGAGCTCCTACGAGCAGTACTTC. Translating it yields CSVGTQSSYEQYF.

V usage is TRBV27 and J usage is TRBJ2-3; 9 bases are shared with TRBD2. The V segment lost 2 bases and the J segment 12 bases; nucleotides outside the gene matches: 3. CDR3 length equals 12 residues. Germline lookup yields CDR1 MNHEY and CDR2 SMNVEV (reference sequence). DNA for the CDR3: TGTGCCAGCAGTTTAGGGACTAGCCAACAGTATTTT. Its protein product is CASSLGTSQQYF.

The gene calls are TRBV6-1 and TRBJ2-3; D is possibly TRBD2 (6 bases). The germline CDR1 and CDR2 sequences are MNHNS and SASEGT. Trimming took off 2 bases at V and 8 bases at J, with 17 bases between the two ends. This CDR3 has 15 residues. The CDR3 nucleotides are TGTGCCAGCAGTGAATCGAGCGGAGGGAGTCTTACGCAGTATTTT. This gives the protein CASSESSGGSLTQYF.

The chain carries TRBV2 and TRBJ2-7; 8 bases agree with TRBD1. The V segment lost 3 bases and the J segment 3 bases; nucleotides outside the gene matches: 4. The CDR3 runs 14 residues. CDR1 is SNHLY and CDR2 is FYNNEI in the germline V gene. CDR3 sequence: CASSDRTGSYEQYF. CDR3 nucleotides: TGTGCCAGCAGTGACCGGACAGGGAGCTACGAGCAGTACTTC.

This sequence joins TRBV7-6 and TRBJ1-1; TRBD1 is a possible D gene (6 bases). The V gene lost 5 bases and the J gene lost 2 bases, with 15 bases spanning the gap. The CDR3 is made up of 15 amino acids. The V gene's germline CDR1 is SGHVS and CDR2 FNYEAQ. The CDR3 protein is CASSLSPGQNTEAFF. CDR3 bases: TGTGCCAGCAGCCTCAGCCCGGGACAAAACACTGAAGCTTTCTTT. The full variable domain, its missing parts supplied by reference TRBV7-6 and TRBJ1-1, is GAGVSQSPRYKVTKRGQDVALRCDPISGHVSLYWYRQALGQGPEFLTYFNYEAQQDKSGLPNDRFSAERPEGSISTLTIQRTEQRDSAMYRCASSLSPGQNTEAFFGQGTRLTVV.

V and J are TRBV27 and TRBJ2-5; D remains ambiguous. The V end was cut by 3 bases, the J end by 2 bases, with 10 bases between. Germline V CDR1 and CDR2: MNHEY, SMNVEV (reference sequence). The CDR3 extends over 14 amino acids. CDR3 sequence (DNA): TGTGCCAGCAGTTTTTTCTTCGGGCAAGAGACCCAGTACTTC. Translation gives CASSFFFGQETQYF.

The chain uses TRBV6-5 and TRBJ1-1, with 8 bases fitting TRBD1. Germline trimming cut 5 bases from V and 5 bases from J; bases unmatched to any gene: 4. CDR3 length: 13 residues. CDR1 and CDR2 from the germline V gene are MNHEY and SVGAGI. The CDR3 region has the DNA TGTGCCAGCAGTCGGACAGGGAGAACTGAAGCTTTCTTT. Residues: CASSRTGRTEAFF.

The J gene is TRBJ1-6, the V gene TRBV4-1; D gene ambiguous. Germline CDR1 reads MGHRA; CDR2 reads YSYEKL. With 2 bases removed from V and 0 bases from J, the gap between germline ends came to 8 bases. The CDR3 is made up of 16 amino acids. In DNA form, the CDR3 reads TGCGCCAGCAGCCAAACTTCGAGCTCCTATAATTCACCCCTCCACTTT. As protein: CASSQTSSSYNSPLHF.

The rearrangement links TRBV13 to TRBJ1-1; D perhaps matches TRBD1 (5 bases). Trimming took 0 bases from V and 4 from J, leaving 15 bases between them. Per germline, CDR1 PRHDT and CDR2 FYEKMQ (reference sequence). The CDR3 spans 16 residues. The chain's CDR3 is CASSLGLGGLLTEAFF. As DNA, the CDR3 is TGTGCCAGCAGCTTAGGCCTGGGGGGGTTGCTCACTGAAGCTTTCTTT.

As regards this clone: One junction end does not reproduce the germline sequence, and a read error may be involved. The chain links TRBV27 to TRBJ2-7; D call uncertain. CDR1 is MNHEY, CDR2 SMNVEV, per germline (reference sequence). The CDR3 loop spans 11 amino acids. The CDR3 sequence is CASNLRGEQYF. The CDR3 DNA reads as TGTGCCAGCAATTTACGCGGCGAGCAGTACTTC.

The V call is TRBV19, the J call TRBJ1-6, with 10 bases lining up with TRBD1. Germline V gives CDR1 LNHDA, CDR2 SQIVND (reference sequence). The CDR3 is 14 residues long. The V and J ends lost 6 bases and 9 bases, in that order; junction bases with no gene match: 5. The CDR3 sequence is CASRDRGHGSPLHF. In nucleotides, the CDR3 is TGTGCCAGTAGAGACAGGGGGCACGGTTCACCCCTCCACTTT.

The V gene is TRBV7-9, the J gene TRBJ2-1, with TRBD2 matching over 7 bases. The germline gives CDR1 SEHNR, CDR2 FQNEAQ (reference sequence). With V trimmed by 1 base and J by 1 base, 1 base remained unmatched. There are 15 residues in the CDR3. CDR3 sequence: CASSLGLASYNEQFF. CDR3 coding DNA: TGTGCCAGCAGCTTAGGACTAGCTTCCTACAATGAGCAGTTCTTC.

The chain joins TRBV3-1 (or the pseudogene TRBV3-2) to TRBJ2-6, with TRBD1 matching over 8 bases. The ends lost 5 bases at V and 0 bases at J; junction bases unmatched: 6. This CDR3 comprises 17 residues. The V gene's germline CDR1 is LGHDT and CDR2 YNNKEL (reference sequence). The CDR3 sequence is CASSSGQASSGANVLTF. CDR3 nucleotide sequence: TGTGCCAGCAGCTCGGGACAGGCGAGCTCTGGGGCCAACGTCCTGACTTTC.